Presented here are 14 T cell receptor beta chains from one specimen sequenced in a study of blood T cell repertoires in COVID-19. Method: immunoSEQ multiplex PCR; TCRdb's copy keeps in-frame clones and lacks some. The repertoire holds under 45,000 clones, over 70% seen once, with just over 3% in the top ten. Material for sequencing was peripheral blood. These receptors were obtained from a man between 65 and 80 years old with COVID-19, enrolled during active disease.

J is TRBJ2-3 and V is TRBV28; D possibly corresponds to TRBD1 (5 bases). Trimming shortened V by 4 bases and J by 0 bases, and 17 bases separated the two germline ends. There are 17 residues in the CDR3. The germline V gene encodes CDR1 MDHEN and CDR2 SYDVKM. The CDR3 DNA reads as TGTGCCAGCAGTTCCCTAGGATGGGGCCCTAGCACAGATACGCAGTATTTT. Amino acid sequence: CASSSLGWGPSTDTQYF.

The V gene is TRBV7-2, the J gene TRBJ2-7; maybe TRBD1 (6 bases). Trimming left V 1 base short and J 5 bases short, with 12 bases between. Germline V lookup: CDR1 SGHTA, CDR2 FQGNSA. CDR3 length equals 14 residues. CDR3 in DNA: TGTGCCAGCAGCTTAGGGACAGACTCGAACGAGCAGTACTTC. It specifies CASSLGTDSNEQYF.

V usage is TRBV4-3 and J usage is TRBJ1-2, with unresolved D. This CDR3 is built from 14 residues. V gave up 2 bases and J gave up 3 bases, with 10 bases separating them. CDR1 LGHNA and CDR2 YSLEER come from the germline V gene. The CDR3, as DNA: TGCGCCAGCAGCCAATCTCCCGTAGACTATGGCTACACCTTC. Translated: CASSQSPVDYGYTF.

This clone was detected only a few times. CDR3 loop: CASSASGSSYNEQFF. The CDR3 bases are TGTGCCAGCAGCGCTAGCGGAAGCTCCTACAATGAGCAGTTCTTC. The V call is TRBV9, the J call TRBJ2-1; 7 nucleotides agree with TRBD2. Germline V gene sequence: CDR1 SGDLS, CDR2 YYNGEE. This CDR3 has 15 residues. The V gene end was trimmed by 3 bases and the J gene end by 0 bases; junction bases not matched to a gene: 3.

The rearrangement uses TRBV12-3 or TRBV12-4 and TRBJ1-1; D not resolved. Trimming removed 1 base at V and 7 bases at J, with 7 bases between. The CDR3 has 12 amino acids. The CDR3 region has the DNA TGTGCCAGCAGTTTAGGGGCAGGTGAAGCTTTCTTT. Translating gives CASSLGAGEAFF.

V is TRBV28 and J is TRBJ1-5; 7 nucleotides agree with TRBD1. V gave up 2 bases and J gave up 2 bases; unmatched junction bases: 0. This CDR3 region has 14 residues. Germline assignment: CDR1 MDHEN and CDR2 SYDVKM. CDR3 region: CASSLQGGNQPQHF. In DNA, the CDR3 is TGTGCCAGCAGTTTACAGGGGGGCAATCAGCCCCAGCATTTT. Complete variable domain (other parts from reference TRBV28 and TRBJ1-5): DVKVTQSSRYLVKRTGEKVFLECVQDMDHENMFWYRQDPGLGLRLIYFSYDVKMKEKGDIPEGYSVSREKKERFSLILESASTNQTSMYLCASSLQGGNQPQHFGDGTRLSIL.

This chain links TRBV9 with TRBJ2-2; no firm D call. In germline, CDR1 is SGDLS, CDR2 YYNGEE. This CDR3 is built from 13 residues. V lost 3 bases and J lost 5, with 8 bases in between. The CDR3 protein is CASSAPETGELFF. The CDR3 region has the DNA TGTGCCAGCAGCGCCCCGGAGACCGGGGAGCTGTTTTTT.

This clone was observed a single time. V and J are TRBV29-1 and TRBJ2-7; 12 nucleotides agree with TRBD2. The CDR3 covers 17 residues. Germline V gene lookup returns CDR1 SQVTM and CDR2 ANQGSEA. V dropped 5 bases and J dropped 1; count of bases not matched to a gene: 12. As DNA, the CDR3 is TGCAGCGTTTCCGGACTAGCGGGACTCGGTCGGTCCTACGAGCAGTACTTC. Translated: CSVSGLAGLGRSYEQYF.

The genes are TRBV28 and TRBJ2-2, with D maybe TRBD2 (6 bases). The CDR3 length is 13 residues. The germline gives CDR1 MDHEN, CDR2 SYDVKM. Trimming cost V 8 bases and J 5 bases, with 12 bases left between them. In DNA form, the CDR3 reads TGTGCCAGCTTTTTCCTAGCGACCGGGGAGCTGTTTTTT. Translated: CASFFLATGELFF.

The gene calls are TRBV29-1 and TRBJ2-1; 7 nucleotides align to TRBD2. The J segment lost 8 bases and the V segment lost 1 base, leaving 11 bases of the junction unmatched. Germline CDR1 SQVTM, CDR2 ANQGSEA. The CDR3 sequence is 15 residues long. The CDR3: CSVEVGGVSLDEQFF. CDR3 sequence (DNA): TGCAGCGTTGAAGTTGGGGGGGTTTCTTTAGATGAGCAGTTCTTC.

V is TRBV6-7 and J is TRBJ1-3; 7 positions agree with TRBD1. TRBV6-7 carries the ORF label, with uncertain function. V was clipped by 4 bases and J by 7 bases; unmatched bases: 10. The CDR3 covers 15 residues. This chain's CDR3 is CASSSQGVTTNTIYF. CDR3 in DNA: TGTGCCAGCAGTTCCCAGGGGGTTACAACGAACACCATATATTTT.

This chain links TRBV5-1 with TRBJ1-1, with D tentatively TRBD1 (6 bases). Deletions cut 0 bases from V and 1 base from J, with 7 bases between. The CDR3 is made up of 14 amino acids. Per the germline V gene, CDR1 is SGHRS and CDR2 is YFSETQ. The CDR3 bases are TGCGCCAGCAGCTTGGTAGGGGGGAACACTGAAGCTTTCTTT. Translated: CASSLVGGNTEAFF.

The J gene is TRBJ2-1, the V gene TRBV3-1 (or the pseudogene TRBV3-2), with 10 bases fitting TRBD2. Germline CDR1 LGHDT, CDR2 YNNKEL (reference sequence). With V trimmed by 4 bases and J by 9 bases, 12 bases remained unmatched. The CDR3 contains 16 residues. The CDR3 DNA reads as TGTGCCAGCAGCCGCCTGTGGGGGACTAGCGTCAGTGAGCAGTTCTTC. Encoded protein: CASSRLWGTSVSEQFF.

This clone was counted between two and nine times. This chain's CDR3 is CASSSKGGRVRNLQAFF. The CDR3 DNA sequence: TGCGCCAGCAGCTCCAAAGGAGGGCGTGTCAGAAACCTTCAAGCTTTCTTT. The V call is TRBV5-1, the J call TRBJ1-1; D not certain. From germline, CDR1 is SGHRS and CDR2 YFSETQ. The CDR3 is 17 amino acids. The V end was cut by 3 bases, the J end by 9 bases, with 27 bases between.